The clone carrying this T cell receptor (beta chain) was observed a handful of times. The antigen is not known. This sample also contains other DNA sequences that code for the same CDR3. The data derive from a study of shared clonotypes between healthy human individuals. General study findings and limits: Represented genetic and exposure-history diversity was restricted by having few donors. Several donors held about 5% of naive CD4 clonotypes in common.

Naive CD8 populations comprised CD45RO-negative cells positively selected for CCR7, excluding terminally differentiated effector memory CD45RA+ cells. Trimming took 0 bases from V and 2 from J, leaving 2 bases between them. The CDR3 is made up of 12 amino acids. Germline CDR1 reads SGHAT; CDR2 reads FQNNGV. Profiling relied on immunoSEQ multiplex PCR, and the TCRdb table lists in-frame clones only, not all of them. The sample holds just over 2,000,000 clones; just under 95% are singletons and the top ten take 1.1%. The clonotype was recovered from a man younger than 30 in good health. The chain combines TRBV11-2 with TRBJ2-7; D gene uncertain. Sequencing was done on a sample of naive CD8+ T cells sorted from blood. In DNA form, the CDR3 reads TGTGCCAGCAGCTTAGACCCCTACGAGCAGTACTTC. This translates into CASSLDPYEQYF.